This T cell receptor (beta chain) was sequenced during a study of T cells after yellow fever vaccination. General study results and limits: Detected again after the booster were most primary-vaccination clones, at about 96% CD4 and approximately 90% CD8. Though it reached lower strength, the secondary response hit its peak faster, day 5 versus 15.

TCR cDNA, made by 5'RACE template switching, carried an added universal primer site and UMIs. TCRdb called the 5' RACE reads again in MiXCR, with one record for every CDR3 protein. The sample comprises a few hundred thousand distinct CDR3 sequences, about a sixth of which are singletons, and around a sixth rests with the top ten. CDR3 size: 14 residues. The germline V gene encodes CDR1 MNHNS and CDR2 SASEGT. The ends lost 6 bases at V and 2 bases at J; junction bases unmatched: 5. Details on this clonotype: Antigen unknown.

The receptor was isolated from a man younger than 35 who received the YFV17D yellow fever vaccine. The sequencing here drew on PBMCs, taken more than 4 days after the first yellow fever vaccination. The chain recombines TRBV6-1 with TRBJ2-5; 8 bases are a match to TRBD2. The CDR3 DNA follows: TGTGCCAGCAGCCCAGCGGGGGAGCAAGAGACCCAGTACTTC. It specifies CASSPAGEQETQYF.